This record covers a single T cell receptor beta chain. This specimen belongs to a study of T cell changes during pregnancy in multiple sclerosis. Measured with immunoSEQ multiplex PCR; TCRdb has only the in-frame clones, and not every one. This table has almost 55,000 clones, more than 90% appearing once. The CDR3 has 13 residues. The V end was cut by 5 bases, the J end by 10 bases, with 15 bases between. Germline V gene sequence: CDR1 SGHAT, CDR2 FQNNGV. This sequence originates from a female donor with multiple sclerosis, enrolled in a pregnancy study. The material sequenced was CD8+ T cells from peripheral blood mononuclear cells, taken before pregnancy. V is TRBV11-2 and J is TRBJ2-1; D remains ambiguous. The chain's CDR3 is CASSVMHGAEQFF. In DNA form, the CDR3 reads TGTGCCAGCAGCGTCATGCATGGAGCGGAGCAGTTCTTC.